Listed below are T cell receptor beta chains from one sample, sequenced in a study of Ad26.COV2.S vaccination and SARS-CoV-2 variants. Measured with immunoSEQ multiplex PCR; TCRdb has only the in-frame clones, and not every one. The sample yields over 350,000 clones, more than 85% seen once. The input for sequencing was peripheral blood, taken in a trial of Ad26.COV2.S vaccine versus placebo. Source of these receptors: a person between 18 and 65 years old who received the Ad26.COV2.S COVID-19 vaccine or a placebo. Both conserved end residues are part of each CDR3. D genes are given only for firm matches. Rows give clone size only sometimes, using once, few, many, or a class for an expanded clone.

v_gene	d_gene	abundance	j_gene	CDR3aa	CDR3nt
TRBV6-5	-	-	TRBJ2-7	CASSYSQNSYEQYF	TGTGCCAGCAGTTACTCGCAGAACAGTTACGAGCAGTACTTC
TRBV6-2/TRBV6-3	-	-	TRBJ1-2	CASSPGGGDGYTF	TGTGCCAGCAGCCCAGGAGGGGGAGATGGCTACACCTTC
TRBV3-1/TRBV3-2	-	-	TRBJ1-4	CATRRGNEKLFF	TGTGCCACAAGACGGGGTAATGAAAAACTGTTTTTT
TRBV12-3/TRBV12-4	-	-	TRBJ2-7	CASSFAGLNEQYF	TGTGCCAGCAGTTTCGCAGGGTTGAACGAGCAGTACTTC
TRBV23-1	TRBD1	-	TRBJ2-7	CASKTRGGGDSSSGEQYF	TGCGCCAGCAAGACTCGAGGCGGTGGGGACAGCTCATCGGGGGAGCAGTACTTC
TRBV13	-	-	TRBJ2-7	CASRLAGTSYEQYF	TGTGCCAGCAGGTTGGCTGGCACCTCCTACGAGCAGTACTTC
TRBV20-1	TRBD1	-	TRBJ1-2	CSASLSGGYGYTF	TGCAGTGCTAGTTTGTCAGGGGGCTATGGCTACACCTTC
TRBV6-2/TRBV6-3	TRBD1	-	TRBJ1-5	CASSWDRFHQPQHF	TGTGCCAGCAGCTGGGACAGGTTCCATCAGCCCCAGCATTTT
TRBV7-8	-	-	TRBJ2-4	CASSLGQLAKNIQYF	TGTGCCAGCAGCTTAGGGCAGCTAGCCAAAAACATTCAGTACTTC
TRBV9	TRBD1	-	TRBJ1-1	CASSAQGAPNTEAFF	TGTGCCAGCAGCGCACAGGGGGCACCGAACACTGAAGCTTTCTTT
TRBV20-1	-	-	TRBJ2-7	CSAGLYEQYF	TGCAGTGCAGGGTTATACGAGCAGTACTTC
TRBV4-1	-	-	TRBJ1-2	CASSQVSRAGYTF	TGCGCCAGCAGCCAAGTTAGCCGAGCGGGCTACACCTTC
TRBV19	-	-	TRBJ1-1	CASSIQGGTEAFF	TGTGCCAGTAGTATTCAGGGTGGCACTGAAGCTTTCTTT
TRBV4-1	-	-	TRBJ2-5	CASSQLPRGLPGTQYF	TGCGCCAGCAGCCAGCTGCCCCGAGGGCTGCCGGGGACCCAGTACTTC
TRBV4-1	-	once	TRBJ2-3	CASSQDRGGTDTQYF	TGCGCCAGCAGCCAAGACAGGGGAGGCACAGATACGCAGTATTTT
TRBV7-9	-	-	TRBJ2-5	CASSWAGRQETQYF	TGTGCCAGCAGCTGGGCAGGGCGCCAAGAGACCCAGTACTTC
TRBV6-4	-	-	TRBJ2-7	CASSDEMDTEQYF	TGTGCCAGCAGTGACGAGATGGACACCGAGCAGTACTTC
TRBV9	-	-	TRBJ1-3	CASSVEAASGNTIYF	TGTGCCAGCAGCGTAGAGGCAGCTTCTGGAAACACCATATATTTT
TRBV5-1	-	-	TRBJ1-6	CASSLGLDDGVTLHF	TGCGCCAGCAGCTTAGGCCTCGACGATGGTGTAACCCTCCACTTT
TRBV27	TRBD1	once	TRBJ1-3	CASSYSGTGFGNTIYF	TGTGCCAGCAGTTACTCCGGGACAGGGTTTGGAAACACCATATATTTT
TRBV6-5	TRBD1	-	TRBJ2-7	CASSRGGQGTSEQYF	TGTGCCAGCAGCCGCGGGGGACAGGGCACTTCCGAGCAGTACTTC
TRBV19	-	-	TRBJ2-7	CASSPRTGAYEQYF	TGTGCCAGTAGTCCCCGGACGGGGGCCTACGAGCAGTACTTC
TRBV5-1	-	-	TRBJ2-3	CASSFTGSRTDTQYF	TGCGCCAGCAGCTTTACAGGTTCCCGCACAGATACGCAGTATTTT
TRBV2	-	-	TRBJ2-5	CASKEGGRLGETQYF	TGTGCCAGCAAGGAAGGGGGGAGACTTGGGGAGACCCAGTACTTC
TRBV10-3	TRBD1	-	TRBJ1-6	CATLGQVGSPLHF	TGTGCCACCTTGGGACAGGTGGGTTCACCCCTCCACTTT
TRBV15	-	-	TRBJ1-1	CATSRGGGMAEAFF	TGTGCCACCAGCAGAGGAGGGGGGATGGCTGAAGCTTTCTTT
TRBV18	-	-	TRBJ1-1	CASSPLRSQVTEAFF	TGTGCCAGCTCACCACTAAGGTCTCAGGTAACCGAAGCTTTCTTT
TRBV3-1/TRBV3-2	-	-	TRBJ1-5	CASSQMRGEPQHF	TGTGCCAGCAGCCAAATGAGGGGTGAGCCCCAGCATTTT
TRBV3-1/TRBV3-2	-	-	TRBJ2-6	CASTLGPGANVLTF	TGTGCCAGCACCCTTGGGCCAGGGGCCAACGTCCTGACTTTC